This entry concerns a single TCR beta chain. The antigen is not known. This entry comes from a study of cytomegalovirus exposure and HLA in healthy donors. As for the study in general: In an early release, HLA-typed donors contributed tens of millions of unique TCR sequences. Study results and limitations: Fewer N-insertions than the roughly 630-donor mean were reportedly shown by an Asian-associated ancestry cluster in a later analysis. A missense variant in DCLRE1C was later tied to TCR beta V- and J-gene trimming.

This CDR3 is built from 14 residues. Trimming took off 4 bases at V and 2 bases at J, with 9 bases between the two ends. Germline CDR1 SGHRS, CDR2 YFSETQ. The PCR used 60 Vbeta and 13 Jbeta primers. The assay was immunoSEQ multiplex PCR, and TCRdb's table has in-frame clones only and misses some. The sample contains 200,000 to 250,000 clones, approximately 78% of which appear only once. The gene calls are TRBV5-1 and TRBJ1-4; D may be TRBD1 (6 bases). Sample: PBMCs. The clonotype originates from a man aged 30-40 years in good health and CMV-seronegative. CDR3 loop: CASSTQGTNEKLFF. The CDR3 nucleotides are TGCGCCAGCAGCACCCAGGGGACTAATGAAAAACTGTTTTTT. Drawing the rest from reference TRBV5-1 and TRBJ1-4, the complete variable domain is KAGVTQTPRYLIKTRGQQVTLSCSPISGHRSVSWYQQTPGQGLQFLFEYFSETQRNKGNFPGRFSGRQFSNSRSEMNVSTLELGDSALYLCASSTQGTNEKLFFGSGTQLSVL.